These 15 T cell receptor beta chains originate from one sample sequenced in a study of vaccination and CD4 T cells after COVID-19. Antigens of these TCRs are unknown. Sequencing of the DNA from cultured CD4+ T cells was carried out with the Oncomine TCR Beta short-read assay. TCRdb itself ran the PCR reads through MiXCR, one entry per CDR3 protein. The data show approximately 15,000 distinct CDR3 sequences, with 25% to 35% seen just once and less than 25% held by the top ten. The treatment: roughly ten-day PBMC culture with coronavirus spike peptide pools or control peptides (ViraFEST assay). Sequencing input: cultured CD4+ T cells from blood. These TCRs come from a human donor with COVID-19.

There are a few counts of this clonotype. This chain links TRBV27 with TRBJ1-2, with 8 bases identical to TRBD1. Germline assignment: CDR1 MNHEY and CDR2 SMNVEV (reference sequence). With 5 bases clipped from V and 1 base from J, the junction kept 6 bases outside the gene matches. The length of the CDR3 is 15 residues. CDR3 region: CASSPGQGGNYGYTF. The DNA of the CDR3 is TGTGCCAGCAGTCCTGGACAGGGTGGTAACTATGGCTACACCTTC.

The rearrangement uses TRBV7-2 and TRBJ1-2; D is possibly TRBD1 (6 bases). The V and J ends lost 4 bases and 7 bases respectively, with 22 bases between them. Germline V gene data show CDR1 as SGHTA and CDR2 as FQGNSA. The CDR3 sequence is 16 residues long. CDR3 residues: CASSSIGRGQSIGYTF. Here the CDR3 DNA reads TGTGCCAGCAGCTCCATCGGGCGCGGACAGTCCATTGGCTACACCTTC.

This clonotype was detected a few times. CDR3 in DNA: TGTGCCAGCAGCCGTGTAGAGCGTCCGGGGGGGGAGCAGTACTTC. Translating gives CASSRVERPGGEQYF. The rearrangement links TRBV3-1 to TRBJ2-7, with TRBD2 matching over 8 bases. The V segment lost 4 bases and the J segment 7 bases; nucleotides outside the gene matches: 12. The CDR3 is 15 residues long. Germline lookup yields CDR1 LGHDT and CDR2 YNNKEL (reference sequence).

In its sample, this clonotype was seen a few times. The V gene is TRBV6-1, the J gene TRBJ1-1, with unresolved D. The V end lost 7 bases, the J end lost 4 bases, and 22 bases lay between the germline ends. The CDR3 sequence is 16 residues long. The germline V gene has CDR1 MNHNS and CDR2 SASEGT. CDR3 region: CASKEIPPLLATEAFF. In DNA form, the CDR3 reads TGTGCCAGCAAAGAAATCCCCCCTCTTCTGGCCACTGAAGCTTTCTTT.

This clonotype occurred once. This chain connects TRBV5-1 to TRBJ2-7, with 7 bases matching TRBD1. The junction had 6 bases not matched to a gene; V was cut back by 0 bases and J by 3 bases. Germline-derived CDR1 and CDR2 are SGHRS and YFSETQ. CDR3 length equals 15 residues. The CDR3 reads CASSLEPGQHYEQYF. Written as DNA, the CDR3 is TGCGCCAGCAGCTTGGAACCGGGACAGCACTACGAGCAGTACTTC.

The sample holds a few counts of this clonotype. The chain is built from TRBV7-8 and TRBJ2-5; TRBD1 might be the D (6 bases). V shed 5 bases and J shed 0 bases, with 10 bases lying between them. Germline-derived CDR1 and CDR2 are SGHVS and FQNEAQ. The length of the CDR3 is 14 residues. CDR3 protein: CASSLDRYQETQYF. The CDR3 coding sequence is TGTGCCAGCAGCCTCGACAGGTACCAAGAGACCCAGTACTTC.

The chain combines TRBV12-3 or TRBV12-4 with TRBJ1-2; D might be TRBD1 (6 bases). CDR3 length: 12 amino acids. The V end lost 8 bases, the J end lost 1 base, and 8 bases lay between the germline ends. The CDR3 region is CASQGINYGYTF. For the CDR3, the DNA is TGTGCCAGCCAGGGGATTAACTATGGCTACACCTTC.

DNA for the CDR3: TGCGCCAGCAGCCAAGAGCTAGCGGGGGTTAACAATGAGCAGTTCTTC. Translation gives CASSQELAGVNNEQFF. The V gene is TRBV4-3, the J gene TRBJ2-1; the match to TRBD2 covers 10 bases. CDR1 and CDR2 from the germline V gene are LGHNA and YSLEER. The V segment lost 0 bases and the J segment 5 bases; nucleotides outside the gene matches: 4. The CDR3 is 16 residues long.

To note about this clonotype: The junction does not match germline at one end; this may be a read error. V is TRBV5-4 and J is TRBJ2-7, with D perhaps TRBD1 (5 bases). The CDR3 covers 12 residues. Germline V gene data show CDR1 as SGHNT and CDR2 as YYREEE (reference sequence). The CDR3 protein is CASSLDQGPSPF. The CDR3 nucleotides read TGTGCCAGCAGCTTGGATCAGGGCCCGTCCCCCTTC.

The genes are TRBV12-3 or TRBV12-4 and TRBJ2-2; D is ambiguous. The V end was cut by 3 bases, the J end by 6 bases, with 2 bases between. The CDR3 is 11 residues long. The CDR3 here is CASSFPGELFF. The CDR3 region has the DNA TGTGCCAGCAGTTTTCCCGGGGAGCTGTTTTTT.

The chain recombines TRBV20-1 with TRBJ1-3, with 7 positions matching TRBD1. This CDR3 has 13 residues. Germline CDR1 is DFQATT and CDR2 is SNEGSKA (reference sequence). The ends lost 6 bases at V and 7 bases at J; junction bases unmatched: 9. The CDR3 DNA reads TGCAGTGCCCAATACAGGGGCCCGAACACCATATATTTT. Translated: CSAQYRGPNTIYF.

This clonotype was counted a few times. The chain carries TRBV5-4 and TRBJ2-2; the D is unclear. The CDR3 spans 15 residues. Germline V gene sequence: CDR1 SGHNT, CDR2 YYREEE (reference sequence). V was cut by 1 base and J by 7 bases, with 14 bases left in between. CDR3 sequence: CASSLSSAGRGELFF. The CDR3 bases are TGTGCCAGCAGCTTGTCCTCGGCAGGTCGCGGGGAGCTGTTTTTT.

The CDR3 bases are TGTGCCAGCAGCTGGGAGGGACAGGGCATTAACTATGGCTACACCTTC. Translated: CASSWEGQGINYGYTF. V gene TRBV5-6 combines with J gene TRBJ1-2; 9 nucleotides match TRBD1. Trimming at V came to 3 bases and at J to 1 base, leaving 7 bases not matched to a gene. There are 16 residues in the CDR3. In germline, CDR1 is SGHDT, CDR2 YYEEEE.

The chain is built from TRBV28 and TRBJ1-2, with 9 positions matching TRBD1. This CDR3 spans 13 amino acids. The V gene's germline CDR1 is MDHEN and CDR2 SYDVKM. V lost 6 bases and J lost 7; bases outside the gene matches: 6. The CDR3 nucleotides read TGTGCCAGCAGCGTTACAGGGGGCTCTGGCTACACCTTC. Protein: CASSVTGGSGYTF.

The chain has TRBV6-1 and TRBJ2-1, with 7 bases lining up with TRBD2. Germline V lookup: CDR1 MNHNS, CDR2 SASEGT. V lost 4 bases to trimming and J lost 10 bases; unmatched junction nucleotides: 4. This CDR3 is built from 12 residues. The CDR3 nucleotides are TGTGCCAGCAGTGTTACGCGGGGGGAGCAGTTCTTC. This gives the protein CASSVTRGEQFF.